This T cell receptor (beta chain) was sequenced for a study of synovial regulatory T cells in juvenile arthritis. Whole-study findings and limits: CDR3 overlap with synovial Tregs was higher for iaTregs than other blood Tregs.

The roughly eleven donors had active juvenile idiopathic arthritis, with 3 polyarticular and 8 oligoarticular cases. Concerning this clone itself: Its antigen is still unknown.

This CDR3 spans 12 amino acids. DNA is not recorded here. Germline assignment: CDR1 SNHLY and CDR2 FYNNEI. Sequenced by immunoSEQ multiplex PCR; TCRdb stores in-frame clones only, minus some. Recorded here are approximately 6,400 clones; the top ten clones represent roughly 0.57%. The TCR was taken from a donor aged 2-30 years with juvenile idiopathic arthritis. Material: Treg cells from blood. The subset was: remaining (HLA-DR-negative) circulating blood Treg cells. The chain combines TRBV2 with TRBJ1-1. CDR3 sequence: CASSVVPLLLPF.